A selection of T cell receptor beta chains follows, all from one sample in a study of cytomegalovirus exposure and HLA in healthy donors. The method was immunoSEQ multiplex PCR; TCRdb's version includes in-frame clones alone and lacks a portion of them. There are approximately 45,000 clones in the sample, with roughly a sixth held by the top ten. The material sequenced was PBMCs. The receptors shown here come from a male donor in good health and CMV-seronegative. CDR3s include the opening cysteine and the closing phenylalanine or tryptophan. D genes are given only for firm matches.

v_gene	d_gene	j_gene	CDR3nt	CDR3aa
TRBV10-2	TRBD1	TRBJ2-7	TGCGCCAGCCAACAGGGGAACTACGAGCAGTACTTC	CASQQGNYEQYF
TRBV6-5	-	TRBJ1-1	TGTGCCAGCAGTTACGTCAATTTTGACACTGAAGCTTTCTTT	CASSYVNFDTEAFF
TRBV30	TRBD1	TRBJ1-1	TGTGCCTGGAGTAGGGGACAGGGCGGTGTACTCACTGAAGCTTTCTTT	CAWSRGQGGVLTEAFF
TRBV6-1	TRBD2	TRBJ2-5	TGTGCCAGCGGAGGACTAGCGGGGGACCAAGAGACCCAGTACTTC	CASGGLAGDQETQYF
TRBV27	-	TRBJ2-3	TGTGCCAGCAGTAACGACCGGGACACCAAACCCACAGATACGCAGTATTTT	CASSNDRDTKPTDTQYF
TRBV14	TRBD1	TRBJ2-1	TGTGCCAGCAGCCATGAGGTCGGACAGGGCTACAATGAGCAGTTCTTC	CASSHEVGQGYNEQFF
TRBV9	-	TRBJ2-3	TGTGCCAGCACCGGACATTCGGGCACAGATACGCAGTATTTT	CASTGHSGTDTQYF
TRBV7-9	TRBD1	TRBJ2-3	TGTGCCAGCAGCCCCGGGGACAGGGGAAGCACAGATACGCAGTATTTT	CASSPGDRGSTDTQYF
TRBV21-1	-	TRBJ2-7	TGTGCCAGCAGCAAAGGGTCCGACGGACTATACGAGCAGTACTTC	CASSKGSDGLYEQYF
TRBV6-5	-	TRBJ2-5	TGTGCCAGCAGTTACTCGGGGGGGGCGTTTGTTGAGACCCAGTACTTC	CASSYSGGAFVETQYF
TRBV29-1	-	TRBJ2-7	TGCAGCGTTATCGGGGGAAGCTCCTACGAGCAGTACTTC	CSVIGGSSYEQYF
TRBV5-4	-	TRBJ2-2	TGTGCCAGCAGCTTCCAAGCACTTCCCACCGGGGAGCTGTTTTTT	CASSFQALPTGELFF
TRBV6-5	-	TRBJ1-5	TGTGCCAGCAGTTACACAGGACAGTCGAATCAGCCCCAGCATTTT	CASSYTGQSNQPQHF
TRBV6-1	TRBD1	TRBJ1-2	TGTGCCAGCAGTGAACCCAAACCCATAACAGGGGACTACACCTTC	CASSEPKPITGDYTF
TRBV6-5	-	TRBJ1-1	TGTGCCAGCGGTGCGGGGCGCGTAGCTGAAGCTTTCTTT	CASGAGRVAEAFF
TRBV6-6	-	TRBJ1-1	TGTGCCAGCAGCCGACAGAGAGGAGATATTGAAGCTTTCTTT	CASSRQRGDIEAFF
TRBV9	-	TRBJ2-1	TGTGCCAGCAGCGTAGAACAGGGGACTTTCTACAATGAGCAGTTCTTC	CASSVEQGTFYNEQFF
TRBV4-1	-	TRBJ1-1	TGCGCCAGCAGCCCAATTCCGTGGAGTTCGAACACTGAAGCTTTCTTT	CASSPIPWSSNTEAFF
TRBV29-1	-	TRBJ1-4	TGCAGCGCCATAAGGGGTGATGAAAAACTGTTTTTT	CSAIRGDEKLFF
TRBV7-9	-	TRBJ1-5	TGTGCCAGCAGCTCCGTCCGCGGGGCCGGCAATCAGCCCCAGCATTTT	CASSSVRGAGNQPQHF
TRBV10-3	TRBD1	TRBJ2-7	TGTGCCATCAGTGAGCCTAAGACAGGGCCCTCCTACGAGCAGTACTTC	CAISEPKTGPSYEQYF
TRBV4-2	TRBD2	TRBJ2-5	TGTGCCAGCAGCATAAGCCGGGGGGGCGTAGAGACCCAGTACTTC	CASSISRGGVETQYF
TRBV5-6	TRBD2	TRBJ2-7	TGTGCCAACCCTGGCTCCAGCGGGGGGGCCTACGAGCAGTACTTC	CANPGSSGGAYEQYF
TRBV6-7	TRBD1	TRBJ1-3	TGTGCCAGCAGTTCCGGGACAGAAGAAAACACCATATATTTT	CASSSGTEENTIYF
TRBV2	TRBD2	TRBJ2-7	TGTGCCAGCGGGAGGGAATACGAGCAGTACTTC	CASGREYEQYF
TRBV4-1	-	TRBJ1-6	TGCGCCAGCAGCCAAGATGCGGGGCCCTCCTATAATTCACCCCTCCACTTT	CASSQDAGPSYNSPLHF
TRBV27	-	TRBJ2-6	TGTGCCAGCAGCATGCGGGGGCATGGGGCCAACGTCCTGACTTTC	CASSMRGHGANVLTF
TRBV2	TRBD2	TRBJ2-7	TGTGCCAGCAGCCGGACTAGCGGGGGTAACTCCTACGAGCAGTACTTC	CASSRTSGGNSYEQYF
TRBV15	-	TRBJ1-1	TGTGCCACCAGCAGAGCGGGGGGCACTGAAGCTTTCTTT	CATSRAGGTEAFF
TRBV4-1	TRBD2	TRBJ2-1	TGCGCCAGCAGCCAAGTGGGTAGCGGGGGGTACAATGAGCAGTTCTTC	CASSQVGSGGYNEQFF
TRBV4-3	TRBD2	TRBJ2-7	TGCGCCAGCAGCCAAGATTACGTGGGACTAGCTATCGAGCAGTACTTC	CASSQDYVGLAIEQYF
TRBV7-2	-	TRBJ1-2	TGTGCCAGCAGCTGGGCGGGGGACATTTATGGCTACACCTTC	CASSWAGDIYGYTF
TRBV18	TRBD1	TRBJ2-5	TGTGCCAGCTCACCATATCCGGGACAGGAGGGCCAGTACTTC	CASSPYPGQEGQYF
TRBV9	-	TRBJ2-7	TGTGCCAGCAGCCCCCGCGGAGGGCCCTACGAGCAGTACTTC	CASSPRGGPYEQYF
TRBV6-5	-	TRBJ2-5	TGTGCCAGCAGTTCCCCTCCCGAGACCCAGTACTTC	CASSSPPETQYF
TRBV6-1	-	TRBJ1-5	TGTGCCAGCAGGGAGGGGCGACAGCCCCAGCATTTT	CASREGRQPQHF
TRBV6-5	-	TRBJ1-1	TGTGCCACCCTTCCACTTTACAGCAGTAACACTGAAGCTTTCTTT	CATLPLYSSNTEAFF
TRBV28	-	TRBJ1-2	TGTGCCAGCAGTTTCCTCGGGGGTGGCTACACCTTC	CASSFLGGGYTF
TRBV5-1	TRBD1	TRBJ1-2	TGCGCCAGCAGCTTAGACAGGGCGGGCGGCTACACCTTC	CASSLDRAGGYTF
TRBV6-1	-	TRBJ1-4	TGTGCCAGCAGTGGTATAGAGTTTAATGAAAAACTGTTTTTT	CASSGIEFNEKLFF
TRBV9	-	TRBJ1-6	TGTGCCAGCAGCGTAGGCAGTTATAATTCACCCCTCCACTTT	CASSVGSYNSPLHF
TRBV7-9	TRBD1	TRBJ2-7	TGTGCCAGCAGCTGGGGGGACAGGGATGCCTACGAGCAGTACTTC	CASSWGDRDAYEQYF
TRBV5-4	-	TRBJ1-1	TGTGCCAGCAGCCGGGTGACAGCGAACACTGAAGCTTTCTTT	CASSRVTANTEAFF
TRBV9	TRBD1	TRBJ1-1	TGTGCCAGCAGCGGGACAGGGTCTGTCATGAACACTGAAGCTTTCTTT	CASSGTGSVMNTEAFF
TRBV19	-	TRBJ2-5	TGTGCCAGTAGTATGACTAGTCAAGAGACCCAGTACTTC	CASSMTSQETQYF
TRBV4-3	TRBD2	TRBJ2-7	TGCGCCAGCAGCCAAGTGGTAGCGGGGTGGATTTACGAGCAGTACTTC	CASSQVVAGWIYEQYF
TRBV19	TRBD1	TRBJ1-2	TGTGCCAGTAGTACCGGACAGGGCTATGGCTACACCTTC	CASSTGQGYGYTF
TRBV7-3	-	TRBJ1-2	TGTGCCAGCAGCGCAGGGAGGAACTATGGCTACACCTTC	CASSAGRNYGYTF
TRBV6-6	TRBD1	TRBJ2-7	TGTGCCAGCAGTAACAGGGGTTACGAGCAGTACTTC	CASSNRGYEQYF
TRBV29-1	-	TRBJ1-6	TGCAGCGTTAGGGACACCCGTAATTCACCCCTCCACTTT	CSVRDTRNSPLHF
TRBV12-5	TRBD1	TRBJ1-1	TGTGCTAGTGGTTGGGGACAGGGGGAGAACACTGAAGCTTTCTTT	CASGWGQGENTEAFF
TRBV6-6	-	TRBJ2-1	TGTGCCAGCAGTTACTCGCCAGGGTTGGACAATGAGCAGTTCTTC	CASSYSPGLDNEQFF
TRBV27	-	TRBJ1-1	TGTGCCAGCAGTCCAGGATCAGGGTATAACACTGAAGCTTTCTTT	CASSPGSGYNTEAFF
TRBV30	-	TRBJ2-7	TGTGCCTGGAACAAGGAGAACTACGAGCAGTACTTC	CAWNKENYEQYF
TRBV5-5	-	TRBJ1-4	TGTGCCAGCAGCTTTTTCCAGGGAGGGGGTGAAAAACTGTTTTTT	CASSFFQGGGEKLFF